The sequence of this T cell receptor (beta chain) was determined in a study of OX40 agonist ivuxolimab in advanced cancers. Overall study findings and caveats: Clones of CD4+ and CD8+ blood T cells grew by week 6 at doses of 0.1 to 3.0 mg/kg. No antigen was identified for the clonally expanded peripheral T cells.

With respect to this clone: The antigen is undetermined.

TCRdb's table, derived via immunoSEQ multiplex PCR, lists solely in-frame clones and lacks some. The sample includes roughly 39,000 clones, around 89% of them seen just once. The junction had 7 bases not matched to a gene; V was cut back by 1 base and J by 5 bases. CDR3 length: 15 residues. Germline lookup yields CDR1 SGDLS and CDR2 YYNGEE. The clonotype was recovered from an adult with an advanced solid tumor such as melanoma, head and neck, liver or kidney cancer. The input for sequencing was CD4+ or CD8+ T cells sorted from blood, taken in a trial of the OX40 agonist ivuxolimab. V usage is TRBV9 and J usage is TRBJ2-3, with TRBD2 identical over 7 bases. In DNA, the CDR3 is TGTGCCAGCAGCGTAACTGGACTAGTTAGAGATACGCAGTATTTT. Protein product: CASSVTGLVRDTQYF.